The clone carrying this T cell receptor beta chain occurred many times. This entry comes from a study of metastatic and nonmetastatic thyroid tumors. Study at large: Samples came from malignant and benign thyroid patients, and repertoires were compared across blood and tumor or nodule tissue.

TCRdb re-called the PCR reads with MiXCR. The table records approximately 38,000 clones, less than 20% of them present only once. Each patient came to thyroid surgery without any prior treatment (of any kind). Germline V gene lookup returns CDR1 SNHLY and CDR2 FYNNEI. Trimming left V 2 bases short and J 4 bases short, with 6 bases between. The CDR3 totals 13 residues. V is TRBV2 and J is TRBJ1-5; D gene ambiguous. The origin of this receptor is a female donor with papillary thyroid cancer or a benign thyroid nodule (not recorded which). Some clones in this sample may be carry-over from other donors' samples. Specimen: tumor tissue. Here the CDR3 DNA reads TGTGCCAGCAGTGAATACGGGAATCAGCCCCAGCATTTT. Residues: CASSEYGNQPQHF.